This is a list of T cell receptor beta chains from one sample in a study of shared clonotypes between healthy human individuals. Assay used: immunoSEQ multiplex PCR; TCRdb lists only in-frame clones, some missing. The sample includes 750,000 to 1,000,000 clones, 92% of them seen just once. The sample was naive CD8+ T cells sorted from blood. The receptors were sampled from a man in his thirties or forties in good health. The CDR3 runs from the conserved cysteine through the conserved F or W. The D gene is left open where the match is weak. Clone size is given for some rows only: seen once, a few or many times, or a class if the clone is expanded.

CDR3aa: CASSLHPGTGINTEAFF
CDR3nt: TGTGCCAGCAGCTTACACCCGGGGACAGGGATCAACACTGAAGCTTTCTTT
j_gene: TRBJ1-1
abundance: .
d_gene: TRBD1
len: 17
v_gene: TRBV11-2

CDR3aa: CASSLADNEQFF
CDR3nt: TGCGCCAGCAGCTTGGCCGACAATGAGCAGTTCTTC
j_gene: TRBJ2-1
abundance: .
d_gene: .
len: 12
v_gene: TRBV5-1

CDR3aa: CASWSGNEQFF
CDR3nt: TGTGCCAGCTGGAGCGGCAATGAGCAGTTCTTC
j_gene: TRBJ2-1
abundance: .
d_gene: .
len: 11
v_gene: TRBV27

CDR3aa: CASSPRRWNTEAFF
CDR3nt: TGTGCCAGCAGTCCCCGAAGGTGGAACACTGAAGCTTTCTTT
j_gene: TRBJ1-1
abundance: once
d_gene: .
len: 14
v_gene: TRBV27

CDR3aa: CASSYFDRDRDEQYF
CDR3nt: TGTGCCAGCAGTTACTTTGACAGGGACCGCGACGAGCAGTACTTC
j_gene: TRBJ2-7
abundance: .
d_gene: TRBD1
len: 15
v_gene: TRBV6-6

CDR3aa: CASSPPSFEALYEQYF
CDR3nt: TGTGCCAGCAGCCCACCTTCATTCGAGGCCCTCTACGAGCAGTACTTC
j_gene: TRBJ2-7
abundance: .
d_gene: .
len: 16
v_gene: TRBV11-2

CDR3aa: CSVDGGTGTYNEQFF
CDR3nt: TGCAGCGTTGACGGCGGGACAGGGACCTACAATGAGCAGTTCTTC
j_gene: TRBJ2-1
abundance: few
d_gene: TRBD1
len: 15
v_gene: TRBV29-1

CDR3aa: CASSGGWTGANVLTF
CDR3nt: TGTGCCAGCAGTGGAGGATGGACCGGGGCCAACGTCCTGACTTTC
j_gene: TRBJ2-6
abundance: .
d_gene: .
len: 15
v_gene: TRBV2

CDR3aa: CASSSEGVNQPQHF
CDR3nt: TGTGCCAGCAGCTCAGAAGGGGTAAATCAGCCCCAGCATTTT
j_gene: TRBJ1-5
abundance: .
d_gene: .
len: 14
v_gene: TRBV7-9

CDR3aa: CASSIGGYEQFF
CDR3nt: TGTGCCAGCAGCATAGGGGGCTATGAGCAGTTCTTC
j_gene: TRBJ2-1
abundance: .
d_gene: TRBD1
len: 12
v_gene: TRBV14